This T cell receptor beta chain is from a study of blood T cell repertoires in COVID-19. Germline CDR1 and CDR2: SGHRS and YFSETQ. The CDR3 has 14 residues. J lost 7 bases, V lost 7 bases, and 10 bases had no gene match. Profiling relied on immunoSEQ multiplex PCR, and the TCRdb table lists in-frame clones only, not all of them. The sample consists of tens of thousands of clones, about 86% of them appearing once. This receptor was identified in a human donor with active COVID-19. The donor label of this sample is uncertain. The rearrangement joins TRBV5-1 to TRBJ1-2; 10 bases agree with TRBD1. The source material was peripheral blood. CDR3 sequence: CASSRTGGVGGYTF. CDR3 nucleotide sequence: TGCGCCAGCTCACGGACAGGGGGAGTAGGTGGCTACACCTTC.